This is a list of T cell receptor beta chains from one sample in a study of blood T cell repertoires in COVID-19. The assay was immunoSEQ multiplex PCR, and TCRdb's table has in-frame clones only and misses some. The sample has 100,000 to 150,000 clones; around nine tenths are singletons. The material sequenced was peripheral blood. The receptors shown here come from a woman between 65 and 79 years old with COVID-19, enrolled during active disease. Both conserved end residues are part of each CDR3. The D gene is left open where the match is weak. Rows give clone size only sometimes, using once, few, many, or a class for an expanded clone.

J: TRBJ1-3
size: -
D: -
V: TRBV11-1
DNA: TGTGCCAGCAGCTTCGAAGACAGTCCTAGTGGAAACACCATATATTTT
CDR3: CASSFEDSPSGNTIYF

J: TRBJ1-1
size: -
D: TRBD1
V: TRBV11-1
DNA: TGTGCCAGCAGCCCGGGACAGGGGCGATGGCAAGCTTTCTTT
CDR3: CASSPGQGRWQAFF

J: TRBJ1-6
size: -
D: -
V: TRBV11-2
DNA: TGTGCCAGCAACTCGGGAGGGAGCCCCGCTAATTCACCCCTCCACTTT
CDR3: CASNSGGSPANSPLHF

J: TRBJ2-3
size: -
D: -
V: TRBV4-2
DNA: TGTGCCAGCAGCCAAGATAGAAACGACAGACGCACAGATACGCAGTATTTT
CDR3: CASSQDRNDRRTDTQYF

J: TRBJ1-6
size: -
D: TRBD1
V: TRBV28
DNA: TGTGCCAGCAGTTTTCTCGGAGGGGGCCGTGATTCACCCCTCCACTTT
CDR3: CASSFLGGGRDSPLHF

J: TRBJ1-5
size: -
D: -
V: TRBV27
DNA: TGTGCCAGCAGTTCAACCTATAGCAATCAGCCCCAGCATTTT
CDR3: CASSSTYSNQPQHF

J: TRBJ1-1
size: -
D: -
V: TRBV10-3
DNA: TGTGCCATCAGTCCGAACTCGAGATACACTGAAGCTTTCTTT
CDR3: CAISPNSRYTEAFF

J: TRBJ2-7
size: -
D: -
V: TRBV7-2
DNA: TGTGCCAGCAGCTTAGTAGGGACATCATCCTACGAGCAGTACTTC
CDR3: CASSLVGTSSYEQYF

J: TRBJ1-1
size: -
D: -
V: TRBV10-3
DNA: TGTGCCATCAGTGAGGCACAGAACACTGAAGCTTTCTTT
CDR3: CAISEAQNTEAFF

J: TRBJ1-3
size: few
D: -
V: TRBV7-8
DNA: TGTGCCAGCAGCTTACTTCGGGCAGGGGGAAACACCATATATTTT
CDR3: CASSLLRAGGNTIYF

J: TRBJ2-2
size: -
D: -
V: TRBV7-2
DNA: TGTGCCAGCAGCTTAGGAAGGGGCAACGGGGAGCTGTTTTTT
CDR3: CASSLGRGNGELFF

J: TRBJ1-6
size: -
D: TRBD1
V: TRBV27
DNA: TGTGCCAGCAGTTTGGGACAGAGCTCCTATAATTCACCCCTCCACTTT
CDR3: CASSLGQSSYNSPLHF

J: TRBJ1-5
size: -
D: -
V: TRBV4-1
DNA: TGCGCCAGCAGCCACCGACAGACTGACGGAGTCTATAGCAATCAGCCCCAGCATTTT
CDR3: CASSHRQTDGVYSNQPQHF

J: TRBJ1-1
size: once
D: TRBD1
V: TRBV28
DNA: TGTGCCAGCAGTATTAACAGGGGAACCGCTGAAGCTTTCTTT
CDR3: CASSINRGTAEAFF

J: TRBJ2-7
size: -
D: -
V: TRBV13
DNA: TGTGCCAGCAGCGTATACTACGAGCAGTACTTC
CDR3: CASSVYYEQYF

J: TRBJ2-3
size: -
D: TRBD1
V: TRBV2
DNA: TGTGCCAGCAGTCGGGACAGGGGGTTCACAGATACGCAGTATTTT
CDR3: CASSRDRGFTDTQYF

J: TRBJ1-2
size: -
D: TRBD1
V: TRBV4-1
DNA: TGCGCCAGCAGCCAAGGTGGGCCCAGGGGGCCTCTTCATGGCTACACCTTC
CDR3: CASSQGGPRGPLHGYTF

J: TRBJ2-5
size: -
D: TRBD2
V: TRBV3-1/TRBV3-2
DNA: TGTGCCAGCAGCCAAGATAAACTAGCGGGGGGCGGAGGGACCCAGTACTTC
CDR3: CASSQDKLAGGGGTQYF

J: TRBJ2-7
size: -
D: -
V: TRBV21-1
DNA: TGTGCCAGCAGCCGACGGGAAAGCGGGGTCTCCTACGAGCAGTACTTC
CDR3: CASSRRESGVSYEQYF

J: TRBJ2-1
size: -
D: TRBD2
V: TRBV5-5
DNA: TGTGCCAGCAGCTTGGAGGGGACTAGACACAATGAGCAGTTCTTC
CDR3: CASSLEGTRHNEQFF

J: TRBJ1-6
size: -
D: -
V: TRBV10-2
DNA: TGCGCCAGCAGTGACAGTAGCACCTCCTATAATTCACCCCTCCACTTT
CDR3: CASSDSSTSYNSPLHF

J: TRBJ2-5
size: -
D: TRBD1
V: TRBV2
DNA: TGTGCCAGCAGTGGGGACAGGGGGCGTTTGTGGGGTCAAGAGACCCAGTACTTC
CDR3: CASSGDRGRLWGQETQYF

J: TRBJ2-3
size: -
D: -
V: TRBV28
DNA: TGTGCCAGCAGTTCCGGAAACAGGGAATCAGATACGCAGTATTTT
CDR3: CASSSGNRESDTQYF

J: TRBJ1-3
size: -
D: TRBD1
V: TRBV6-5
DNA: TGTGCCAGCAGCCTCCGGACAGGTCTTGGAAACACCATATATTTT
CDR3: CASSLRTGLGNTIYF

J: TRBJ1-5
size: -
D: -
V: TRBV24-1
DNA: TGTGCCACCAGTGATCCCGGACAGAACAATCAGCCCCAGCATTTT
CDR3: CATSDPGQNNQPQHF

J: TRBJ2-5
size: few
D: -
V: TRBV10-3
DNA: TGTGCCATCAGGGACAGTGGGGCAGGAGAGACCCAGTACTTC
CDR3: CAIRDSGAGETQYF